What follows are 24 T cell receptor beta chains derived from one specimen sequenced in a study of radiation and T cells in renal cell carcinoma. The method was immunoSEQ multiplex PCR; TCRdb's version includes in-frame clones alone and lacks a portion of them. Among 100,000 to 150,000 clones listed, 88% were seen once. Regarding time point: blood 2 weeks post-SBRT. Specified treatment: 15 Gy SBRT to primary tumor, nephrectomy 4 weeks later. Sequences were derived from blood, sampled from a patient whose treatment included radiotherapy and nephrectomy. The receptors were gathered from a woman aged 70 to 79 with renal cell carcinoma.

This clone came up once. The gene calls are TRBV4-1 and TRBJ2-1; D is possibly TRBD1 or TRBD2 (5 bases each). Trimming removed 6 bases at V and 0 bases at J, with 15 bases between. The germline gives CDR1 MGHRA, CDR2 YSYEKL. The CDR3 contains 16 residues. The CDR3 region has the DNA TGCGCCAGCAGTCTTGTCTGGGGGAGCTCCTACAATGAGCAGTTCTTC. Amino acids: CASSLVWGSSYNEQFF.

This chain links TRBV5-1 with TRBJ2-7, with a tentative D call TRBD2 (5 bases). The CDR3 loop spans 14 amino acids. Trimming took off 5 bases at V and 7 bases at J, with 19 bases between the two ends. Per the germline V gene, CDR1 is SGHRS and CDR2 is YFSETQ. For the CDR3, the DNA is TGCGCCAGCAGGTCGGAGGCACTCTATGGGGAGCAGTACTTC. Amino acid sequence: CASRSEALYGEQYF.

The chain is built from TRBV19 and TRBJ2-5, with D unresolved. Trimming took off 11 bases at V and 4 bases at J, with 20 bases between the two ends. Germline assignment: CDR1 LNHDA and CDR2 SQIVND (reference sequence). The CDR3 consists of 14 residues. CDR3 sequence reads: CASQLDIYGETQYF. CDR3 nucleotide sequence: TGTGCCTCCCAACTCGACATCTACGGAGAGACCCAGTACTTC.

V usage is TRBV2 and J usage is TRBJ1-6; maybe TRBD1 (5 bases). CDR3 size: 14 residues. The V end lost 6 bases, the J end lost 5 bases, and 11 bases lay between the germline ends. CDR1 and CDR2 (germline): SNHLY, FYNNEI. The CDR3 region is CASRAGWDNSPLHF. The CDR3 DNA reads as TGTGCCAGCAGGGCAGGGTGGGATAATTCACCCCTCCACTTT. The full variable domain, with the rest looked up from reference TRBV2 and TRBJ1-6, is EPEVTQTPSHQVTQMGQEVILRCVPISNHLYFYWYRQILGQKVEFLVSFYNNEISEKSEIFDDQFSVERPDGSNFTLKIRSTKLEDSAMYFCASRAGWDNSPLHFGNGTRLTVT.

V gene TRBV5-1 combines with J gene TRBJ2-3, with 8 bases lining up with TRBD1. V dropped 3 bases and J dropped 1; count of bases not matched to a gene: 7. The CDR3 contains 16 residues. Germline V gene lookup returns CDR1 SGHRS and CDR2 YFSETQ. Here the CDR3 reads CASSSRQGAGTDTQYF. The DNA of the CDR3 is TGCGCCAGCAGCTCCCGGCAGGGGGCCGGCACAGATACGCAGTATTTT. The variable domain in full, with the rest retrieved from reference TRBV5-1 and TRBJ2-3, is KAGVTQTPRYLIKTRGQQVTLSCSPISGHRSVSWYQQTPGQGLQFLFEYFSETQRNKGNFPGRFSGRQFSNSRSEMNVSTLELGDSALYLCASSSRQGAGTDTQYFGPGTRLTVL.

The chain is built from TRBV4-2 and TRBJ2-7; tentative D call: TRBD1 (5 bases). The CDR3 sequence is 13 residues long. V was pared by 2 bases and J by 3 bases, with 8 bases between. Per germline, CDR1 LGHNA and CDR2 YNFKEQ. This CDR3 is CASSQTGIYEQYF. CDR3 in DNA: TGTGCCAGCAGCCAAACAGGAATCTACGAGCAGTACTTC.

The J gene is TRBJ1-6, the V gene TRBV19; 7 nucleotides agree with TRBD1. V trimming: 4 bases; J trimming: 9 bases; junction bases outside the gene matches: 12. This CDR3 spans 16 amino acids. The V gene's germline CDR1 is LNHDA and CDR2 SQIVND (reference sequence). Here the CDR3 DNA reads TGTGCCAGTAGTACCGGCACAGGGGCGGGTGGTTCACCCCTCCACTTT. The encoded protein is CASSTGTGAGGSPLHF.

The gene calls are TRBV29-1 and TRBJ1-1; 10 nucleotides align to TRBD1. The CDR3 is made up of 14 amino acids. In germline, CDR1 is SQVTM, CDR2 ANQGSEA. J gave up 4 bases and V 4 bases, and 6 bases lay outside the gene matches. The CDR3, as DNA: TGCAGCGTTGTCTGGGGACAGGGGAGCACTGAAGCTTTCTTT. Its protein product is CSVVWGQGSTEAFF.

The V and J genes are TRBV19 and TRBJ2-1, with D maybe TRBD1 (5 bases). V was clipped by 8 bases and J by 8 bases, with 16 bases between them. The CDR3 is 13 residues long. CDR1 is LNHDA, CDR2 SQIVND, per germline (reference sequence). The CDR3 here is CASQVSGKDEQFF. CDR3 nucleotides: TGTGCCAGTCAGGTTTCAGGGAAGGATGAGCAGTTCTTC. Combining the CDR3 with reference TRBV19 and TRBJ2-1 gives the whole variable domain DGGITQSPKYLFRKEGQNVTLSCEQNLNHDAMYWYRQDPGQGLRLIYYSQIVNDFQKGDIAEGYSVSREKKESFPLTVTSAQKNPTAFYLCASQVSGKDEQFFGPGTRLTVL.

This clone appeared a single time. This chain joins TRBV7-2 and TRBJ2-5; possible D gene TRBD1, 6 bases. Germline CDR1 is SGHTA and CDR2 is FQGNSA. The CDR3 contains 13 residues. V was clipped by 2 bases and J by 4 bases, with 8 bases between them. CDR3 loop: CASSLSRGETQYF. The CDR3 DNA follows: TGTGCCAGCAGCTTATCCAGGGGAGAGACCCAGTACTTC.

This chain's CDR3 is CASSLRDTGYEQYF. As DNA, the CDR3 is TGTGCCAGCAGTCTCCGGGACACTGGCTACGAGCAGTACTTC. The chain couples TRBV27 to TRBJ2-7; tentative D call: TRBD1 (6 bases). The CDR3 runs to 14 residues. CDR1 is MNHEY, CDR2 SMNVEV, per germline (reference sequence). Trimming removed 5 bases from V and 3 bases from J, with 14 bases in between.

This clone was seen once. The chain employs TRBV7-2 and TRBJ1-1, with D perhaps matching TRBD1 (6 bases). Germline values: CDR1 SGHTA, CDR2 FQGNSA. The CDR3 extends over 14 amino acids. Trimming stripped 1 base from V and 5 bases from J, with 11 bases between. For the CDR3, the DNA is TGTGCCAGCAGCTTAGTTCAGGGGAGAACTGAAGCTTTCTTT. Amino acid sequence: CASSLVQGRTEAFF.

The J gene is TRBJ1-4, the V gene TRBV29-1; 9 bases fit TRBD1. The V and J ends lost 6 bases and 4 bases, in that order; junction bases with no gene match: 6. Germline V gene data show CDR1 as SQVTM and CDR2 as ANQGSEA. The CDR3 covers 14 residues. The CDR3 protein is CSVGQGKGNEKLFF. CDR3 sequence (DNA): TGCAGCGTCGGACAGGGGAAGGGTAATGAAAAACTGTTTTTT.

This chain connects TRBV6-5 to TRBJ2-7, with D perhaps TRBD1 (6 bases). V dropped 5 bases and J dropped 2 bases, with 16 bases sitting between them. The germline V gene encodes CDR1 MNHEY and CDR2 SVGAGI. The CDR3 runs 15 residues. CDR3 in amino acids: CASSAQGVGPYEQYF. In nucleotides, the CDR3 is TGTGCCAGCAGTGCACAGGGCGTGGGACCCTACGAGCAGTACTTC.

The chain links TRBV28 to TRBJ2-7, with 10 bases lining up with TRBD2. This CDR3 has 15 residues. V lost 5 bases and J lost 4; bases outside the gene matches: 8. Germline CDR1 reads MDHEN; CDR2 reads SYDVKM. CDR3 in amino acids: CASSLTGTSVYEQYF. CDR3 DNA: TGTGCCAGCAGTCTAACCGGGACTAGCGTTTACGAGCAGTACTTC.

This clone was seen once. The rearrangement links TRBV25-1 to TRBJ1-5, with D unresolved. CDR3 length: 14 residues. Per the germline V gene, CDR1 is MGHDK and CDR2 is SYGVNS. V was pared by 8 bases and J by 3 bases, with 14 bases between. This CDR3 reads CASRDGGNNQPQHF. Written as DNA, the CDR3 is TGTGCCAGCCGCGACGGCGGGAACAATCAGCCCCAGCATTTT.

This sequence joins TRBV6-6 and TRBJ2-5; 8 nucleotides line up with TRBD1. CDR1 and CDR2 (germline): MNHNY, SVGAGI (reference sequence). The CDR3 sequence is 13 residues long. J was trimmed by 2 bases and V by 9 bases; bases with no gene match: 5. CDR3 DNA sequence: TGTGCCAGACCGGACAGGGAACAAGAGACCCAGTACTTC. As protein: CARPDREQETQYF.

This sequence joins TRBV11-3 and TRBJ2-7, with 11 bases aligning to TRBD1. The CDR3 runs to 15 residues. Germline CDR1 is SGHNT and CDR2 is YENEEA. V lost 6 bases and J lost 7; bases outside the gene matches: 11. The CDR3, as DNA: TGTGCCAGCAGACCCCGGAGGACAGGGGGCGAGGAGCAGTACTTC. Its protein product is CASRPRRTGGEEQYF.

This rearrangement joins TRBV5-4 to TRBJ1-1, with no clear D. The V end lost 0 bases, the J end lost 0 bases, and 12 bases lay between the germline ends. Germline V gene data show CDR1 as SGHNT and CDR2 as YYREEE (reference sequence). There are 16 residues in the CDR3. CDR3 nucleotides: TGTGCCAGCAGCTTGGAGGCAGGCTTAATGAACACTGAAGCTTTCTTT. It is translated as CASSLEAGLMNTEAFF.

To note about this clone: Other DNA sequences in the same sample also yield this CDR3. The V gene is TRBV4-2, the J gene TRBJ1-1; D not resolved. The CDR3 consists of 16 residues. V was pared by 1 base and J by 1 base, with 13 bases between. Looked up from germline, CDR1 is LGHNA and CDR2 is YNFKEQ. CDR3 nucleotides: TGTGCCAGCAGCCAAGGTTGGGATTTAACGAACACTGAAGCTTTCTTT. Amino acid sequence: CASSQGWDLTNTEAFF.

The chain carries TRBV27 and TRBJ1-1, with D possibly TRBD1 on 5 matching bases. Germline assignment: CDR1 MNHEY and CDR2 SMNVEV (reference sequence). Trimming cost V 5 bases and J 8 bases, with 18 bases left between them. The CDR3 loop spans 14 amino acids. The CDR3, as DNA: TGTGCCAGCAGTCCCCTTCGGGGCCGAGGAGAAGCTTTCTTT. This gives the protein CASSPLRGRGEAFF.

V and J are TRBV5-1 and TRBJ2-5; TRBD2 aligns across 7 bases. The V gene end was trimmed by 0 bases and the J gene end by 2 bases; junction bases not matched to a gene: 4. CDR1 is SGHRS, CDR2 YFSETQ, per germline. This CDR3 has 15 amino acids. The CDR3 DNA reads TGCGCCAGCAGCTTGGAGCAAGCGGGGCAAGAGACCCAGTACTTC. Amino acids: CASSLEQAGQETQYF.

The chain combines TRBV7-9 with TRBJ1-2, with 7 bases lining up with TRBD1. The CDR3 runs 17 residues. Looked up from germline, CDR1 is SEHNR and CDR2 is FQNEAQ (reference sequence). V was pared by 4 bases and J by 3 bases, with 14 bases of the junction left unmatched. CDR3 DNA sequence: TGTGCCAGCAGCTCTTCGGGGACAGCCGCGGCCTACTATGGCTACACCTTC. This sequence encodes CASSSSGTAAAYYGYTF.

V and J are TRBV20-1 and TRBJ2-7, with TRBD2 matching over 7 bases. The CDR3 contains 11 residues. CDR1 and CDR2 from the germline V gene are DFQATT and SNEGSKA (reference sequence). V shed 3 bases and J 6 bases; nucleotides not matched to a gene: 2. CDR3 residues: CSARGGPEQYF. The CDR3 DNA reads TGCAGTGCTAGGGGAGGGCCCGAGCAGTACTTC.